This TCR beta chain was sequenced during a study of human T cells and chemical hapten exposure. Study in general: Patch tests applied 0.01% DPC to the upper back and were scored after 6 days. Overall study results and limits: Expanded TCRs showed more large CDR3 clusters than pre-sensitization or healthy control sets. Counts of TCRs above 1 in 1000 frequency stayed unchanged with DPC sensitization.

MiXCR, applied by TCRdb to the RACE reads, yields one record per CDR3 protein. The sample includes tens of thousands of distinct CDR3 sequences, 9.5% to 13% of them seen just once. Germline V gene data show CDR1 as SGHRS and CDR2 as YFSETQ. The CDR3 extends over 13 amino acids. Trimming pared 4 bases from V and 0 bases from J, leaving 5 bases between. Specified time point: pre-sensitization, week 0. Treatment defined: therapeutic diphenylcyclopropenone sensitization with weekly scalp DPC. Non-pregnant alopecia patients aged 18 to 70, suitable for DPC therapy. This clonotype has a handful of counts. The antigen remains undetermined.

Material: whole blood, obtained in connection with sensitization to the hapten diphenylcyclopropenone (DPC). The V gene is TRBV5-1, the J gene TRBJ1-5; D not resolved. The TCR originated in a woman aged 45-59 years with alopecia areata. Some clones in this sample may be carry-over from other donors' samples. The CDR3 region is CASSADSNQPQHF. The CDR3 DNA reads TGCGCCAGCAGCGCGGATAGCAATCAGCCCCAGCATTTT.